This TCR beta chain was captured by sequencing in a study of blood T cell repertoires in COVID-19. Looking at the study overall: Acute and convalescent COVID-19 samples came from the United States, Italy and Spain. PBMCs, B-cell-depleted T cells, or T cells provided the cDNA or gDNA that made up the material.

Authors' analysis steps: Amplification of reference gene primers was used by the study to estimate nucleated cell counts. Produced via immunoSEQ multiplex PCR; TCRdb's table is partial and in-frame only. V and J calls and clone size come straight from that table; D and trimming were deduced from the DNA. In the table there are roughly 290,000 clones, 70% to 90% of which are singletons. Looked up from germline, CDR1 is KGHSH and CDR2 is LQKENI. V dropped 3 bases and J dropped 0; count of bases not matched to a gene: 7. This CDR3 has 16 residues. The receptor was isolated from an older woman with acute or convalescent COVID-19. Sequencing input: peripheral blood. The rearrangement uses TRBV18 and TRBJ1-2; 7 bases fit TRBD1. The CDR3 bases are TGTGCCAGCTCACCGGGAACAGGGGTCACTAACTATGGCTACACCTTC. Protein sequence: CASSPGTGVTNYGYTF. Full variable domain (remainder filled in from reference TRBV18 and TRBJ1-2): NAGVMQNPRHLVRRRGQEARLRCSPMKGHSHVYWYRQLPEEGLKFMVYLQKENIIDESGMPKERFSAEFPKEGPSILRIQQVVRGDSAAYFCASSPGTGVTNYGYTFGSGTRLTVV.